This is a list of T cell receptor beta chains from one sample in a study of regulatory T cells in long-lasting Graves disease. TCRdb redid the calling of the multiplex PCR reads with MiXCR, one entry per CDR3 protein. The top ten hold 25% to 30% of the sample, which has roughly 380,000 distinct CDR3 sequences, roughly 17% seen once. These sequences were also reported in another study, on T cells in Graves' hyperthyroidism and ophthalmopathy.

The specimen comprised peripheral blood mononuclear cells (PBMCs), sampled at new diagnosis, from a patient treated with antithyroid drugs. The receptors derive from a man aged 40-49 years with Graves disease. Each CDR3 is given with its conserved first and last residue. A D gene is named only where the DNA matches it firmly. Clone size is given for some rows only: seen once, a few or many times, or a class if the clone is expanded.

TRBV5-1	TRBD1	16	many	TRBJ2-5	TGCGCCAGCAGCTTGAGGGCAGGGGGTAAGGGAGAGACCCAGTACTTC	CASSLRAGGKGETQYF
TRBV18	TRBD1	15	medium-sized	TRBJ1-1	TGTGCCAGCTCACCGGGACAGGGGGTGGGCACTGAAGCTTTCTTT	CASSPGQGVGTEAFF
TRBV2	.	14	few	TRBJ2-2	TGTGCCATCACAGGGGGGGGCCGGACCGGGGAGCTGTTTTTT	CAITGGGRTGELFF
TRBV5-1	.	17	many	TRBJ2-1	TGCGCCAGCAGCTCTGGGCCGCGGGACCGGCGGGTCAATGAGCAGTTCTTC	CASSSGPRDRRVNEQFF
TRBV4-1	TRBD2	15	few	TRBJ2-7	TGCGCCAGCAGCCAAGTAGGGAGGGGTTTGAGGGAGCAGTACTTC	CASSQVGRGLREQYF
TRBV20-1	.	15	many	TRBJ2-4	TGCAGTGCTAGAGATCGACCTCTAGCCAAAAACATTCAGTACTTC	CSARDRPLAKNIQYF
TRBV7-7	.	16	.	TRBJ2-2	TGTGCTAGCAGCTTAGCAGGGATTTTTTACACCGGGGAGCTGTTTTTT	CASSLAGIFYTGELFF
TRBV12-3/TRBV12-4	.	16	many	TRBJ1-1	TGTGCCAGCAGTTTCTTCCCGGGTTTTCAGAACACTGAAGCTTTCTTT	CASSFFPGFQNTEAFF
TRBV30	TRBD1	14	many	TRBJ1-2	TGTGCCTGGAGTGGACACAGGGGCGCCTATGGCTACACCTTC	CAWSGHRGAYGYTF
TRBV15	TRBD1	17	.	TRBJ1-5	TGTGCCACCAGCGACCCGCAAAGGACAGGGGGGGATCAGCCCCAGCATTTT	CATSDPQRTGGDQPQHF
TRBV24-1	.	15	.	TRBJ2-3	TGTGCCACCAGTGATTTTGGGCAGGGCGCAGATACGCAGTATTTT	CATSDFGQGADTQYF
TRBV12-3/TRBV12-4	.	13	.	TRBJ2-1	TGTGCCAGCAGTTCACCTTCTGGAGTGGGTGCGTTCTTC	CASSSPSGVGAFF
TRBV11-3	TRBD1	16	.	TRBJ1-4	TGTGCCAGCAGCCCCACCCGCGGACAGGGGGGTGAAAAACTGTTTTTT	CASSPTRGQGGEKLFF
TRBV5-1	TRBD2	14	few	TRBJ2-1	TGCGCCAGCCGCGGAACTAGCGACTTCAATGAGCAGTTCTTC	CASRGTSDFNEQFF
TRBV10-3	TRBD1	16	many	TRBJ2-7	TGTGCCATCAGTGAGACCGGACAGGTGAGCTCCTACGAGCAGTACTTC	CAISETGQVSSYEQYF
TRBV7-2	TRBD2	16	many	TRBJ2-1	TGTGCCAGCAGCTTAGTAGGCGGGGGGTCTTACAATGAGCAGTTCTTC	CASSLVGGGSYNEQFF
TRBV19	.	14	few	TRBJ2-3	TGTGCCAGTAGTGGTAGGACCAGCACAGATACGCAGTATTTT	CASSGRTSTDTQYF
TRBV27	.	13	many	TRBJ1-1	TGTGCCAGCAGGGGAGAGCTGAACACTGAAGCTTTCTTT	CASRGELNTEAFF
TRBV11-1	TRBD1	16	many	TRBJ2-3	TGTGCCAGCAGCCCGGGGGACAGGGCGGGCACAGATACGCAGTATTTT	CASSPGDRAGTDTQYF
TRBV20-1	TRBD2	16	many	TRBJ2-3	TGCAGTGCTAGAGAACCGACTAGCGGGGACACAGATACGCAGTATTTT	CSAREPTSGDTDTQYF
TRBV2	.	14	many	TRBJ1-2	TGTGCCAGCAGCGGGGTCAGTGGTAACTATGGCTACACCTTC	CASSGVSGNYGYTF
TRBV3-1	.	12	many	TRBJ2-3	TGTGCCAGCAGCCCCCACAGAGATACGCAGTATTTT	CASSPHRDTQYF
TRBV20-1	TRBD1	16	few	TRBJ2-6	TGCAGTGCTAGAGACGAGACAGGGGGTTGGGCCAACGTCCTGACTTTC	CSARDETGGWANVLTF
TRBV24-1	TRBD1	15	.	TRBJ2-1	TGTGCCACCAGTGACCCCGGGACAGGGGAGGGTGAGCAGTTCTTC	CATSDPGTGEGEQFF
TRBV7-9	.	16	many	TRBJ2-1	TGTGCCAGCAGCTTAGCAGGGGCCCCCTCCTACAATGAGCAGTTCTTC	CASSLAGAPSYNEQFF
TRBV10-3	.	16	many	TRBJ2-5	TGTGCCATCAGTGAGATTCGGGGGATTGGATCGGAGACCCAGTACTTC	CAISEIRGIGSETQYF
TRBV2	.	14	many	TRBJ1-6	TGTGCCAGCAGTGACCTACCTAGATATTCACCCCTCCACTTT	CASSDLPRYSPLHF
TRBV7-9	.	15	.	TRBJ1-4	TGTGCCAGCAGCTTAACGAGGGTTGAGTATGAAAAACTGTTTTTT	CASSLTRVEYEKLFF
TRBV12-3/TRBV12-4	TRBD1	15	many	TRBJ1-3	TGTGCCAGCAGACGGGACAGGGGGCCTGGAAACACCATATATTTT	CASRRDRGPGNTIYF
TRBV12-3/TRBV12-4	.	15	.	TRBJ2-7	TGTGCCAGCAGCCGCCTGTGGGGGAGGCCCTACGAGCAGTACTTC	CASSRLWGRPYEQYF
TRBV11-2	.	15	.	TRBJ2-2	TGTGCCAGCAGCCGTTTAGGGGGGCGCGCCGGGGAGCTGTTTTTT	CASSRLGGRAGELFF
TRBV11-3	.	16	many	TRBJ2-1	TGTGCCAGCAGCTTCCGGGACTCCGGACCCTACAATGAGCAGTTCTTC	CASSFRDSGPYNEQFF
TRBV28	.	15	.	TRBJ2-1	TGTGCCAGCATTACGGGGAGCGGATTAAACAATGAGCAGTTCTTC	CASITGSGLNNEQFF
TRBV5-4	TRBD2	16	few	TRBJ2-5	TGTGCCAGCAGTTCTCGACTAGCGGGGGCCCTAGGGACCCAGTACTTC	CASSSRLAGALGTQYF
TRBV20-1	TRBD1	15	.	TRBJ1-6	TGCAGTGCTGGAAAGACAGGGCCCCCGGGGTCACCCCTCCACTTT	CSAGKTGPPGSPLHF
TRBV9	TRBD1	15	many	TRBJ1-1	TGTGCCAGCAGCGTAGAGGGGGCCGGGGACACTGAAGCTTTCTTT	CASSVEGAGDTEAFF
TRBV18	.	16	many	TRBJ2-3	TGTGCCAGCTCGCCGCAACCTGGGCGGTCCGCAGATACGCAGTATTTT	CASSPQPGRSADTQYF
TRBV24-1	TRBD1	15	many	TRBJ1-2	TGTGCCACCAGTGGCCCAATGGGACAGGCGTATGGCTACACCTTC	CATSGPMGQAYGYTF
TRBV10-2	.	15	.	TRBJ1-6	TGCGCCAGCAGTGACGGCAGGATCCATAATTCACCCCTCCACTTT	CASSDGRIHNSPLHF
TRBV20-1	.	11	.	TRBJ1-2	TGCAGTCCGTACCGGACCGGGGGCTACACCTTC	CSPYRTGGYTF
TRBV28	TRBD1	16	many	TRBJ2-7	TGTGCCAGCAGGACCGGGACAGCGAGACTACCTGACGAGCAGTACTTC	CASRTGTARLPDEQYF
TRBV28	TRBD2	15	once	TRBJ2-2	TGTGCCAGCAGTTTGGAGCGGGAGACGGTTGGGGAGCTGTTTTTT	CASSLERETVGELFF
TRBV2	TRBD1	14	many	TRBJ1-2	TGTGCCAGCAGCCGACAGGGCTCAGCCTATGGCTACACCTTC	CASSRQGSAYGYTF
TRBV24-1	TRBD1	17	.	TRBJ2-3	TGTGCCACCAGTGATTTGGCCACAGGGGCCAGCACAGATACGCTGTATTTT	CATSDLATGASTDTLYF
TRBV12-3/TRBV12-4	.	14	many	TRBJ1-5	TGTGCCAGCAGTTTAGCAGGGTTCGGTCAGCCCCAGCATTTT	CASSLAGFGQPQHF
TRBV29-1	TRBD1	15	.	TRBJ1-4	TGCAGCGTCGGTAGGACAGGGAGCTCTGGGGAAAAACTGTTTTTT	CSVGRTGSSGEKLFF
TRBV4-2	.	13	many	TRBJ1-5	TGTGCCAGCAGCCAACAGGATAATCAGCCCCAGCATTTT	CASSQQDNQPQHF
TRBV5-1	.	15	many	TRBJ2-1	TGCGCCAGCAGCTTGTCAGCGACTACCTACAATGAGCAGTTCTTC	CASSLSATTYNEQFF
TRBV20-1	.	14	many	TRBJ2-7	TGCAGTGCTACTGTGGAGGGGGGGCCTTACGAGCAGTACTTC	CSATVEGGPYEQYF
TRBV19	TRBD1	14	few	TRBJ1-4	TGTGCCAGTAGCCGAGGACAGGGGGCCGGAAAACTGTTTTTT	CASSRGQGAGKLFF
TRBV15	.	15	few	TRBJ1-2	TGTGCCACCAGCGTAGACTACTCCCAGGGCTATGGCTACACCTTC	CATSVDYSQGYGYTF
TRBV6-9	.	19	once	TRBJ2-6	TGTGCCAGCAGTTACACCCGGACAGTCGTGAGATCTGGGGCCAACGTCCTGACTTTC	CASSYTRTVVRSGANVLTF
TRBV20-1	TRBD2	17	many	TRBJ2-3	TGCAGTGCTAGTTTCCCTAGCGGAGTGTCTAGCACAGATACGCAGTATTTT	CSASFPSGVSSTDTQYF
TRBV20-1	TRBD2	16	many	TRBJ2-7	TGCAGTGCTAGGGGATCTCGGGGGGGCGGGGACTACGAGCAGTACTTC	CSARGSRGGGDYEQYF
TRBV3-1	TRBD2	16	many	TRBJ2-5	TGTGCCAGCAGCCAAGGTCTGGCTAGCGGACAAGAGACCCAGTACTTC	CASSQGLASGQETQYF
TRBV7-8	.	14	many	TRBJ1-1	TGTGCCAGCAGCTTCAGAGGGGAGACCTCTGAAGCTTTCTTT	CASSFRGETSEAFF
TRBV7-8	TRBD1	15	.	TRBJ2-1	TGTGCCAGCTTGGGTGGGACAGGGAACTTCAATGAGCAGTTCTTC	CASLGGTGNFNEQFF
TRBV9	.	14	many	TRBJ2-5	TGTGCCAGCAGCGTAGGACCCCTGGGGGAGACCCAGTACTTC	CASSVGPLGETQYF
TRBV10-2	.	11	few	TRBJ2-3	TGCGCCAGCAGTGTATTAGATACGCAGTATTTT	CASSVLDTQYF